The rows below give T cell receptor beta chains drawn from one sample of a study of OX40 agonist ivuxolimab in advanced cancers. The repertoire was sequenced with immunoSEQ multiplex PCR; TCRdb's copy has only in-frame clones and lacks some. Of approximately 65,000 clones listed, around 88% are singletons. Specimen: CD4+ or CD8+ T cells sorted from blood, collected in a trial of the OX40 agonist ivuxolimab. Every receptor here comes from an adult with an advanced solid tumor such as melanoma, head and neck, liver or kidney cancer. CDR3s include the opening cysteine and the closing phenylalanine or tryptophan. D genes are given only for firm matches. Not all rows give a size; the values are once, few, many and, for expanded clones, a class.

>once|-|TRBV5-5|TRBJ2-3
TGTGCCAGCAGCTTGGACCGGGGGACAGATGCGCAGTATTTT
CASSLDRGTDAQYF
>-|-|TRBV19|TRBJ1-2
TGTGCCAGTAGTGGTGGTCAGGGCGATGGCTACACCTTC
CASSGGQGDGYTF
>-|-|TRBV5-8|TRBJ2-7
TGTGCCAGCAGCGCCGGACCCGCCGGTTCGGAGCAGTACTTC
CASSAGPAGSEQYF
>-|-|TRBV11-3|TRBJ2-3
TGTGCCAGCAGCGACGGGAGCGGAGATACGCAGTATTTT
CASSDGSGDTQYF
>-|TRBD1|TRBV28|TRBJ2-1
TGTGCCACCCTTTCAGGGGACAGGGTAAATCTGTTCTTC
CATLSGDRVNLFF
>-|TRBD1|TRBV2|TRBJ2-5
TGTGCCAGCAAGGGACAGAGAAGTGTTACCCAGACCCAGTACTTC
CASKGQRSVTQTQYF
>-|-|TRBV7-2|TRBJ1-2
TGTGCCAGCAGCTTCGATTTGAACTATGGCTACACCTTC
CASSFDLNYGYTF
>-|-|TRBV2|TRBJ1-1
TGTGCCAGCAGACCACGAGCGGTCGGCACTGAAGCTTTCTTT
CASRPRAVGTEAFF
>few|-|TRBV5-5|TRBJ1-1
TGTGCCAGCAGCAAGGACTGGAACACTGAAGCTTTCTTT
CASSKDWNTEAFF
>-|TRBD2|TRBV11-1|TRBJ2-1
TGTGCCAGCAGCTTACGCGCCGGGACTAGCGGGAGAAACAATGAGCAGTTCTTC
CASSLRAGTSGRNNEQFF
>-|TRBD1|TRBV6-1|TRBJ1-3
TGTGCCAGCAGTGCGACAGGGAGGGCAATCTCTGGAAACACCATATATTTT
CASSATGRAISGNTIYF
>few|TRBD1|TRBV5-4|TRBJ1-1
TGTGCCAGCAGCCCTAGGACAGGGATTGAAGCTTTCTTT
CASSPRTGIEAFF
>-|-|TRBV19|TRBJ2-3
TGTGCCAGTAGTATAGACGGCAGGATGCGGGCAGATACGCAGTATTTT
CASSIDGRMRADTQYF
>-|TRBD2|TRBV29-1|TRBJ2-1
TGCAGCGTCACATCGGGACTAGCGACCGGATACAATGAGCAGTTCTTC
CSVTSGLATGYNEQFF
>-|-|TRBV5-1|TRBJ1-1
TGCGCCAGCAGCCCCCTCTCCATGAACACTGAAGCTTTCTTT
CASSPLSMNTEAFF
>-|-|TRBV2|TRBJ1-2
TGTGCCAGCAGTGAAGCATCCCCGGGGGCCAAGTATGGCTACACCTTC
CASSEASPGAKYGYTF
>-|-|TRBV9|TRBJ2-6
TGTGCCAGCAGCGTAGGCCTAACTGGGGCCAACGTCCTGACTTTC
CASSVGLTGANVLTF
>-|-|TRBV7-9|TRBJ1-1
TGTGCCAGCAGCTTAGTGGACAGCCGTGAAGCTTTCTTT
CASSLVDSREAFF
>-|-|TRBV5-1|TRBJ2-2
TGCGCCAGCAGCGAGGGCACCCCGAACACCGGGGAGCTGTTTTTT
CASSEGTPNTGELFF
>-|TRBD1|TRBV4-1|TRBJ2-7
TGCGCCAGCAGCCAGCCACAGGGGGCTCCATCCGAGCAGTACTTC
CASSQPQGAPSEQYF
>once|TRBD2|TRBV6-1|TRBJ2-5
TGTGCCAGCAGTGAAGGGGAGGCGGGAGGGCACCTATACCAAGAGACCCAGTACTTC
CASSEGEAGGHLYQETQYF
>-|TRBD1|TRBV7-2|TRBJ2-7
TGTGCCAGCACCCCGGACAGGGGTACCTACGAGCAGTACTTC
CASTPDRGTYEQYF
>few|TRBD1|TRBV7-2|TRBJ1-1
TGTGCCAGCAGCGTCCGGGACAGGGTGAACACTGAAGCTTTCTTT
CASSVRDRVNTEAFF